This TCR beta chain derives from a study of OX40 agonist ivuxolimab in advanced cancers. Study information: Eligibility admitted prior anti-PD-1, anti-PD-L1 or anti-CTLA-4 therapy; roughly 37% had some.

As concerns this clone: Its antigen is unknown.

The method was immunoSEQ multiplex PCR; TCRdb's version includes in-frame clones alone and lacks a portion of them. This table holds 45,000 to 50,000 clones, roughly 89% found once. Study-wide results and caveats: Relative to CD4+, CD8+ T cells held more expanded clones on average.

V was pared by 1 base and J by 8 bases, with 10 bases of the junction left unmatched. Germline assignment: CDR1 LNHNV and CDR2 YYDKDF (reference sequence). CDR3 length: 16 amino acids. The J gene is TRBJ2-1, the V gene TRBV15, with 8 bases fitting TRBD2. The sequenced sample was CD4+ or CD8+ T cells sorted from blood, obtained in a trial of the OX40 agonist ivuxolimab. The receptor was isolated from an adult with an advanced solid tumor such as melanoma, head and neck, liver or kidney cancer. CDR3 nucleotide sequence: TGTGCCACCAGCAGAGTAATACTAGCGGACTTGGATGAGCAGTTCTTC. This encodes CATSRVILADLDEQFF.